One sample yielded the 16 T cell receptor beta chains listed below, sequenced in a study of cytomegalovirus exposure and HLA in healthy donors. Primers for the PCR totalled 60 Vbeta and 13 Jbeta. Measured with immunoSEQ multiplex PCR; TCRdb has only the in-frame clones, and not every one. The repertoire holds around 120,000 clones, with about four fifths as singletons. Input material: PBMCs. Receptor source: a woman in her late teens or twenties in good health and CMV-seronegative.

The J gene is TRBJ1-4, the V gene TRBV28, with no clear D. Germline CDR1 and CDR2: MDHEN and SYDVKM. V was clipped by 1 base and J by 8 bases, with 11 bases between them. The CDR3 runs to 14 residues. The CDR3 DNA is TGTGCCAGCAGTTTATTGGCGCCCGGGGAAAAACTGTTTTTT. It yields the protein CASSLLAPGEKLFF.

CDR3 DNA sequence: TGCAGCGTTGAAGATCGAGGGGGGGGATTCCATGAGCAGTTCTTC. Its protein product is CSVEDRGGGFHEQFF. The chain is built from TRBV29-1 and TRBJ2-1, with D maybe TRBD2 (7 bases). CDR1 SQVTM and CDR2 ANQGSEA come from the germline V gene. V dropped 0 bases and J dropped 8 bases, with 17 bases sitting between them. This CDR3 has 15 amino acids.

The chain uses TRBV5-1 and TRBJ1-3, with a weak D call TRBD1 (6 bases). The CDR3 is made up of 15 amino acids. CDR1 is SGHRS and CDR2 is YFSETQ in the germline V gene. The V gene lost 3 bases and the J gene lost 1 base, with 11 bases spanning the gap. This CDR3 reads CASSSTGFSGNTIYF. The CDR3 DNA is TGCGCCAGCAGCTCCACAGGGTTTTCTGGAAACACCATATATTTT.

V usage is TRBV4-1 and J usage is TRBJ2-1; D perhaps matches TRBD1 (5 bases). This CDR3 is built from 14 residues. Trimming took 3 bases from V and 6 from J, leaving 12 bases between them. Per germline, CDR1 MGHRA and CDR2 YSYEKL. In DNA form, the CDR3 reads TGCGCCAGCAGCCATCCCAAGGGGCCCAATGAGCAGTTCTTC. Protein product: CASSHPKGPNEQFF.

The CDR3 sequence: CASSLGGSSYNSPLHF. The CDR3 region has the DNA TGTGCCAGCAGCTTGGGAGGGAGCTCCTATAATTCACCCCTCCACTTT. The chain combines TRBV5-4 with TRBJ1-6, with D unclear. V lost 0 bases to trimming and J lost 0 bases, with 7 bases between them. This CDR3 comprises 16 residues. Per the germline V gene, CDR1 is SGHNT and CDR2 is YYREEE (reference sequence).

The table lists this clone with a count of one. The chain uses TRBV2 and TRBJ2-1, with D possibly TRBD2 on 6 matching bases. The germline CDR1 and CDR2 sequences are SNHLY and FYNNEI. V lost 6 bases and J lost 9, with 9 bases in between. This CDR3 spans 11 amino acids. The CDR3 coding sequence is TGTGCCAGCAGGGCGGGGATTGAGCAGTTCTTC. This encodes CASRAGIEQFF.

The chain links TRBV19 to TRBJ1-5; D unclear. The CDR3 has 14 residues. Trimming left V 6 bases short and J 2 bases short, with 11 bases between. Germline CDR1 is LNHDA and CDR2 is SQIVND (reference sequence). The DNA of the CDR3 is TGTGCCAGTAGCGAGGCTCGGGGCAATCAGCCCCAGCATTTT. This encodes CASSEARGNQPQHF.

The CDR3 DNA sequence: TGCACCAGCAGCCAACCTAAGGACAGGGGAGAGTATAATGGCTACACCTTC. Translation: CTSSQPKDRGEYNGYTF. The V and J genes are TRBV1 and TRBJ1-2; the table's D gene call, TRBD1, was not cross checked with the DNA. TRBV1 is a recognized pseudogene. The CDR3 runs 17 residues.

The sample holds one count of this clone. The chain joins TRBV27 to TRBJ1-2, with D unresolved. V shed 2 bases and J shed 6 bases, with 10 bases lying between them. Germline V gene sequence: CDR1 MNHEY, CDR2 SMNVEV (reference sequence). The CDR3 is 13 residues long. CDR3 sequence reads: CASSLGGVDGYTF. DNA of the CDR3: TGTGCCAGCAGTTTAGGAGGTGTCGATGGCTACACCTTC.

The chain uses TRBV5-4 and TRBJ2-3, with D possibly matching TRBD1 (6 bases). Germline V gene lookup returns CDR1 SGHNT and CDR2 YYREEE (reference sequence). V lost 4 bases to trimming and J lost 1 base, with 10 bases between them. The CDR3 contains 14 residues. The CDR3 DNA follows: TGTGCCAGCAGCCTTAGACAGGGCACAGATACGCAGTATTTT. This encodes CASSLRQGTDTQYF.

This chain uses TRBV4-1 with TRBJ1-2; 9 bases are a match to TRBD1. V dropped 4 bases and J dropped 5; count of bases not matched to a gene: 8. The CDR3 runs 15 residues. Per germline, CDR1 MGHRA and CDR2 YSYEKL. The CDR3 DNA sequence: TGCGCCAGCAGCCCCCAGGACAGGGGAGAATATGGCTACACCTTC. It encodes CASSPQDRGEYGYTF.

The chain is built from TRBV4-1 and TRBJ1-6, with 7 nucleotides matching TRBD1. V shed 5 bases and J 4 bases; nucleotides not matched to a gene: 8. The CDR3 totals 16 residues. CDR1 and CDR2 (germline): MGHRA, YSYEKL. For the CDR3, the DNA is TGCGCCAGCAGCGGTGTGGGGACAGTGTATAATTCACCCCTCCACTTT. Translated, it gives CASSGVGTVYNSPLHF.

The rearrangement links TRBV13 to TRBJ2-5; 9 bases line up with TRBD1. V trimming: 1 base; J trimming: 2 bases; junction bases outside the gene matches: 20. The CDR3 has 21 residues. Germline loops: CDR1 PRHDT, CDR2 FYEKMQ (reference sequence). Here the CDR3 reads CASSLVKGPRDRDWRQETQYF. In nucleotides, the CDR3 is TGTGCCAGCAGCTTAGTTAAGGGGCCCCGGGACAGGGATTGGAGGCAAGAGACCCAGTACTTC. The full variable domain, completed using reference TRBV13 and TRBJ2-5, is AAGVIQSPRHLIKEKRETATLKCYPIPRHDTVYWYQQGPGQDPQFLISFYEKMQSDKGSIPDRFSAQQFSDYHSELNMSSLELGDSALYFCASSLVKGPRDRDWRQETQYFGPGTRLLVL.

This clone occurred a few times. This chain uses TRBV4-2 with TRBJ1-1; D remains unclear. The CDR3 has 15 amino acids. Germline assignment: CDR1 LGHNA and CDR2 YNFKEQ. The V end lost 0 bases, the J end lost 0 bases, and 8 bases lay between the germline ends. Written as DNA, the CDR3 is TGTGCCAGCAGCCAAGAGACTTTAATGAACACTGAAGCTTTCTTT. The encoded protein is CASSQETLMNTEAFF.

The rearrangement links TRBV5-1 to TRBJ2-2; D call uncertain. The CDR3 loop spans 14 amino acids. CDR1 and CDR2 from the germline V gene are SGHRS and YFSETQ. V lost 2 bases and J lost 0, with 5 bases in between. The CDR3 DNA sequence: TGCGCCAGCAGCTTTTCGGCGAACACCGGGGAGCTGTTTTTT. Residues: CASSFSANTGELFF.

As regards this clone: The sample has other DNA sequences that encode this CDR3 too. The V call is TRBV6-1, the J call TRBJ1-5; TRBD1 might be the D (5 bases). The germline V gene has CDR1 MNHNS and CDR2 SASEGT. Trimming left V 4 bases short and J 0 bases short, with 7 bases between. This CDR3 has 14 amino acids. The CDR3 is CASSGQNSNQPQHF. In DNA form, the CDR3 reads TGTGCCAGCAGTGGACAGAATAGCAATCAGCCCCAGCATTTT.